The source of this T cell receptor beta chain is a study of human T cells and chemical hapten exposure. Study-wide points: Expanded TCRs made up significantly more big CDR3 similarity clusters than controls did.

TCRdb analysed the RACE reads with MiXCR anew, one entry per CDR3 protein. This table holds over 300,000 distinct CDR3 sequences, approximately 5.1% found once. On this clonotype itself: Its specificity is unknown.

The time point: pre-sensitization, week 0. Regarding treatment: therapeutic diphenylcyclopropenone sensitization with weekly scalp DPC. Alopecia patients deemed DPC-suitable, aged 18 to 70, excluding pregnancy. It was unfractionated whole blood from which total RNA was extracted. V dropped 4 bases and J dropped 4 bases, with 18 bases sitting between them. CDR3 length equals 16 residues. Germline V gene lookup returns CDR1 SGDLS and CDR2 YYNGEE. The sequence was collected from a woman aged 45-59 years with alopecia areata. Some clones in this sample may be carry-over from other donors' samples. This chain joins TRBV9 and TRBJ2-1, with D possibly being TRBD1 (5 bases). The source was whole blood, collected in connection with sensitization to the hapten diphenylcyclopropenone (DPC). The CDR3 loop is CASSPRSVGAYNEQFF. CDR3 DNA sequence: TGTGCCAGCAGCCCTAGATCGGTAGGGGCTTACAATGAGCAGTTCTTC.